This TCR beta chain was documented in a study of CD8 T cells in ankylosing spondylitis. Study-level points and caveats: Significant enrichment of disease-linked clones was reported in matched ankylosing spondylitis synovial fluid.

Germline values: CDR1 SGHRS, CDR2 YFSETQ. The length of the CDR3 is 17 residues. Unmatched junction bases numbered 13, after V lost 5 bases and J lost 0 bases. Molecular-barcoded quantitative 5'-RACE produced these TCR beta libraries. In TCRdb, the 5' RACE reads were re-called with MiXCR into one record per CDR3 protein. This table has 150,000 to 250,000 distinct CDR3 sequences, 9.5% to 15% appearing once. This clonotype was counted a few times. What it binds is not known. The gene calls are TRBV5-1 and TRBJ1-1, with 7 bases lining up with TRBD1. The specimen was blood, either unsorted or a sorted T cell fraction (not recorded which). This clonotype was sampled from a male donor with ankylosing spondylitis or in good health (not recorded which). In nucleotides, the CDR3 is TGCGCCAGCAGTCAGGGACAGCTGCTGAACTTGAACACTGAAGCTTTCTTT. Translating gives CASSQGQLLNLNTEAFF.